The entry below describes one T cell receptor (beta chain). No antigen is known for it. Use of 60 Vbeta and 13 Jbeta primers characterized the PCR. Assay used: immunoSEQ multiplex PCR; TCRdb lists only in-frame clones, some missing. The sample consists of fewer than 200,000 clones, 73% of them appearing once. This entry belongs to a study of cytomegalovirus exposure and HLA in healthy donors. Study-level findings and limits: Only CMV serostatus was available as immune exposure information. In a later analysis, at a false discovery rate of 0.05, about 15,000 TCR beta sequences were associated with HLA alleles. Researchers counted around 180 TCR beta chains as cytomegalovirus-associated. The productive fraction for most TCR beta V segments was about 90% or about 30% in an earlier analysis.

Germline V gives CDR1 GTSNPN, CDR2 SVGIG (reference sequence). The V end lost 4 bases, the J end lost 8 bases, and 20 bases lay between the germline ends. The CDR3 covers 15 residues. The TCR originated in a woman aged 18-35 years in good health and CMV-seropositive. The chain joins TRBV30 to TRBJ2-2; TRBD1 might be the D (6 bases). Input material: PBMCs. CDR3 coding DNA: TGTGCCTGGACCGTGGTGGCAGGGGAAGGGGGGGAGCTGTTTTTT. Amino acid sequence: CAWTVVAGEGGELFF.